This T cell receptor (beta chain) came from a study of blood T cells in healthy people across ages. This clonotype came up a few times. This CDR3 comprises 15 residues. V gave up 3 bases and J gave up 4 bases, with 15 bases separating them. Germline V gene sequence: CDR1 LGHDT, CDR2 YNNKEL (reference sequence). PCR was performed a second time for roughly 7 to 12 cycles using a sample-barcoded 5' primer and a J-beta primer mix. Using its own MiXCR run on the 5' RACE reads, TCRdb lists one record per CDR3 protein. Here the sample spans some 1.4 million distinct CDR3 sequences, about 40% being singletons.

The chain carries TRBV3-1 and TRBJ1-2; D is possibly TRBD1 (5 bases). What was sequenced was blood. This TCR came from a woman aged 18-35 years in good health. CDR3 nucleotide sequence: TGTGCCAGCAGCCACCGGGACCCCTTCGCCTATGGCTACACCTTC. Amino acids: CASSHRDPFAYGYTF.